Presented here are 8 T cell receptor beta chains from one specimen sequenced in a study of T cell changes during pregnancy in multiple sclerosis. Generated by immunoSEQ multiplex PCR, the TCRdb table keeps only in-frame clones and is missing some. The table records about 50,000 clones, 92% of them present only once. The starting material was CD4+ T cells from peripheral blood mononuclear cells, obtained after pregnancy. The source is a female donor with multiple sclerosis, enrolled in a pregnancy study.

The rearrangement uses TRBV19 and TRBJ2-4; a possible D gene is TRBD1 (5 bases). V lost 4 bases, J lost 5 bases, and 12 bases lay in between. CDR1 is LNHDA and CDR2 is SQIVND in the germline V gene (reference sequence). CDR3 size: 14 residues. The CDR3 region is CASSRQGLENIQYF. CDR3 DNA sequence: TGTGCCAGTAGTAGGCAGGGCCTCGAAAACATTCAGTACTTC.

V and J are TRBV11-3 and TRBJ2-1, with 11 bases that match TRBD2. From germline, CDR1 is SGHNT and CDR2 YENEEA. V lost 8 bases, J lost 6 bases, and 9 bases stayed unmatched. The CDR3 runs 15 residues. In DNA form, the CDR3 reads TGTGCCAGCGCCCCCACTAGCGGGAGCTTCAATGAGCAGTTCTTC. As protein: CASAPTSGSFNEQFF.

The rearrangement joins TRBV10-3 to TRBJ1-2; D call uncertain. The germline V and J ends were trimmed by 8 bases and 0 bases, with 10 bases remaining between them. Germline lookup yields CDR1 ENHRY and CDR2 SYGVKD. This CDR3 spans 13 amino acids. Written as DNA, the CDR3 is TGTGCCATCGCGGAAACCACTAACTATGGCTACACCTTC. Translated: CAIAETTNYGYTF.

V is TRBV11-2 and J is TRBJ2-5, with a tentative D call TRBD2 (7 bases). This CDR3 spans 15 amino acids. V was clipped by 5 bases and J by 7 bases, with 20 bases between them. Germline CDR1 and CDR2: SGHAT and FQNNGV. The CDR3 is CASSILAGEGGTQYF. The CDR3 DNA is TGTGCCAGCAGCATACTCGCAGGGGAGGGAGGGACCCAGTACTTC.

This chain joins TRBV6-5 and TRBJ2-1; TRBD1 is a possible D gene (6 bases). CDR1 and CDR2 (germline): MNHEY, SVGAGI. The V and J ends lost 8 bases and 0 bases respectively, with 11 bases between them. The length of the CDR3 is 14 residues. DNA of the CDR3: TGTGCCAGCGGAGGACAGAACTCCTACAATGAGCAGTTCTTC. It encodes CASGGQNSYNEQFF.

The V gene is TRBV6-5, the J gene TRBJ1-1; maybe TRBD1 (6 bases). The CDR3 length is 14 residues. The V gene lost 2 bases and the J gene lost 6 bases, with 13 bases spanning the gap. The germline V gene encodes CDR1 MNHEY and CDR2 SVGAGI. CDR3 in DNA: TGTGCCAGCAGTTACACGGGGGGCTTGTCTGAAGCTTTCTTT. This sequence encodes CASSYTGGLSEAFF.

The chain employs TRBV14 and TRBJ1-5, with D unresolved. Trimming removed 0 bases from V and 5 bases from J, with 5 bases in between. From germline, CDR1 is SGHDN and CDR2 FVKESK. This CDR3 spans 13 amino acids. The DNA for the CDR3 is TGTGCCAGCAGCCAAGATCGGGATCAGCCCCAGCATTTT. It yields the protein CASSQDRDQPQHF.

V gene TRBV5-1 combines with J gene TRBJ2-1; TRBD2 might be the D (5 bases). Trimming left V 0 bases short and J 0 bases short, with 7 bases between. The germline CDR1 and CDR2 sequences are SGHRS and YFSETQ. The CDR3 is 15 residues long. CDR3: CASSLGAASYNEQFF. DNA for the CDR3: TGCGCCAGCAGCTTGGGAGCGGCCTCCTACAATGAGCAGTTCTTC.